This T cell receptor beta chain was identified in a study of T-cell memory formation after mild COVID-19. Notes on the study in general: In second-wave clones peaking day 37, SARS-CoV-2 specificity remained unconfirmed. Contracting CD4+ clones sat mainly in CM and EM; CD8+ in EMRA.

Each CDR3 protein is one row after TCRdb ran MiXCR on the 5' RACE reads. Of 200,000 to 250,000 distinct CDR3 sequences in the sample, about 9.2% were seen once. This clonotype was recorded a few times. No antigen is known for it. Looked up from germline, CDR1 is MDHEN and CDR2 is SYDVKM. V lost 8 bases and J 8 bases, leaving 21 bases between the germline ends. This CDR3 region has 14 residues. The chain couples TRBV28 to TRBJ1-2; D might be TRBD1 (5 bases). The clonotype comes from a young man who had mild COVID-19 (a few samples of this study predate the infection). Cell type and time point are not known. Input material: PBMCs or a T cell subset sorted from them (not recorded which). The CDR3 spells CASATPSWGEGYTF. Written as DNA, the CDR3 is TGTGCCAGCGCGACCCCAAGTTGGGGGGAAGGCTACACCTTC.